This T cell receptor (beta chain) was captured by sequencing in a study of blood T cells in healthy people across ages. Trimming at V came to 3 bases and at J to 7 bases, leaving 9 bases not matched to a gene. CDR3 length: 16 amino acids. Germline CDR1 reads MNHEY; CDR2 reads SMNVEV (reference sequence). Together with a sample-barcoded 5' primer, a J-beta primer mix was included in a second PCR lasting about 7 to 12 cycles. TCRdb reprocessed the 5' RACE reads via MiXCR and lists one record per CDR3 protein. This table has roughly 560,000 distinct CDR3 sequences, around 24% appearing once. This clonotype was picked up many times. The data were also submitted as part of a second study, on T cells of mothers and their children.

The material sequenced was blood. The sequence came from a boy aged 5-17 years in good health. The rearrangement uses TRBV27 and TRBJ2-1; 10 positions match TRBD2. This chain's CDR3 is CASSFLASGRGNEQFF. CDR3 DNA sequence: TGTGCCAGCAGTTTTTTGGCTAGCGGGAGAGGGAATGAGCAGTTCTTC.